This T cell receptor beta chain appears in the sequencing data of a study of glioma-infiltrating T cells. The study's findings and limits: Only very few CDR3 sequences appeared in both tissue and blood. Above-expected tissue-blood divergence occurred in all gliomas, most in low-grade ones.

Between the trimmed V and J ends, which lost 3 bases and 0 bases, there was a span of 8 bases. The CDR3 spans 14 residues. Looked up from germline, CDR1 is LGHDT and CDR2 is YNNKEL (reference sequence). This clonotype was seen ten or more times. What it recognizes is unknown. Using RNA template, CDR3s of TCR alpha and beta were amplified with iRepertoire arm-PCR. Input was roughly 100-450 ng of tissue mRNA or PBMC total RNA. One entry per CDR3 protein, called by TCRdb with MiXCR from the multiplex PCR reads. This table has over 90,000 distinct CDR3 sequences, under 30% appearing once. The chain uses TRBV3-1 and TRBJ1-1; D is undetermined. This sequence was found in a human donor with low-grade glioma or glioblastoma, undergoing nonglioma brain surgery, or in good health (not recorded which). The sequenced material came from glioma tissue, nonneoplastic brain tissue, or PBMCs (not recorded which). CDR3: CASSQENMNTEAFF. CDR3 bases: TGTGCCAGCAGCCAGGAAAACATGAACACTGAAGCTTTCTTT.